This is a list of T cell receptor beta chains from one sample in a study of tumor-infiltrating lymphocytes in primary liver carcinoma. TCRdb itself ran the multiplex PCR reads through MiXCR, one entry per CDR3 protein. The profile shows about 330,000 distinct CDR3 sequences, less than 75% of them singletons. Sample: peripheral blood. The source is a man in his forties or fifties with primary liver carcinoma and hepatitis B virus infection. CDR3s include the opening cysteine and the closing phenylalanine or tryptophan. D genes are given only for firm matches. Rows may omit the clone size; those that give it use once, few, many or a size class.

size,J,D,V,DNA,CDR3
.,TRBJ2-7,.,TRBV11-3,TGTGCCAGCAACACCCGACAGACTTCATTGGGCGAGCAGTACTTC,CASNTRQTSLGEQYF
.,TRBJ2-7,TRBD2,TRBV4-2,TGTGCCAGCAGTTCCGGTCCCACTAGCGGGAATTTAAACTACGAGCAGTACTTC,CASSSGPTSGNLNYEQYF
.,TRBJ1-5,.,TRBV10-3,TGTGCCATCAATAGGGATCTAAGTCAGCCCCAGCATTTT,CAINRDLSQPQHF
many,TRBJ2-1,.,TRBV12-3/TRBV12-4,TGTGCCAGCAGCCGTACGGGGAGCTCCTACAATGAGCAGTTCTTC,CASSRTGSSYNEQFF
once,TRBJ2-6,.,TRBV5-6,TGTGCCAGCAACTTGGGATTCTACAGGTCCAACGTCCTGACTTTC,CASNLGFYRSNVLTF
many,TRBJ2-7,.,TRBV6-1,TGTGCCAGCAGTGAAGGATGGAACCTTTACGAGCAGTACTTC,CASSEGWNLYEQYF
.,TRBJ2-2,.,TRBV7-9,TGTGCCAGCAGCTCTAGTCCCCTCCTTCTGGACACCGGGGAGCTGTTTTTT,CASSSSPLLLDTGELFF
.,TRBJ1-2,TRBD1,TRBV12-3/TRBV12-4,TGTGCCAGCAACGACAGGGAAAACTATGGCTACGCCTTT,CASNDRENYGYAF
many,TRBJ2-7,TRBD2,TRBV29-1,TGCAGCGTTGTAGCGGGAGGGACCTACGAGCAGTACTTC,CSVVAGGTYEQYF
.,TRBJ2-7,.,TRBV6-6,TGTGCCAGCGGACCAGCCGATATAAGGGAAGAGCAGTACTTC,CASGPADIREEQYF
few,TRBJ2-1,TRBD2,TRBV5-1,TGCGCCAGCAGCTCCGGGACTAGCGGGGCTAGCTCCTACAATGAGCAGTTCTTC,CASSSGTSGASSYNEQFF
many,TRBJ2-1,.,TRBV5-6,TGTGCCAGCAGCTCCCGGGTTGCGATAGAGCAGTTCTTC,CASSSRVAIEQFF
.,TRBJ2-1,TRBD2,TRBV4-1,TGCACCAGCAGTACGGGCGGGACTAGCGGACCTTACTCGCTGTACAATGAGCAGTTCTTC,CTSSTGGTSGPYSLYNEQFF
.,TRBJ2-2,TRBD1,TRBV28,TGTGCCAGCAGTTTGGGCAGGGGGAACGGGGAGCTGTTTTTT,CASSLGRGNGELFF
.,TRBJ2-2,.,TRBV5-5,TGTGCCAGCAGCTTAGAGGTTTCTAGCAGGGCCGGGGAGCTGTTTTTT,CASSLEVSSRAGELFF
.,TRBJ2-7,TRBD2,TRBV4-1,TGCGCCACCAGCCTCGGGGGGTACGACGAGCAGTACTTC,CATSLGGYDEQYF
.,TRBJ2-5,.,TRBV7-8,TGTGCCAGCAGTTCTACAACGTCCTACCAAGAGACCCAGTACTTC,CASSSTTSYQETQYF
.,TRBJ2-2,.,TRBV6-2/TRBV6-3,TGTGCCACCAGTTATGGGTGGACCGGGGAGCTGTTTTTT,CATSYGWTGELFF
once,TRBJ2-7,.,TRBV11-2,TGTGCCAGCAGCATAGAGTTGTCCGTCGTAGGGTGGGCCTACGAGCAGTACTTC,CASSIELSVVGWAYEQYF
many,TRBJ2-3,.,TRBV12-3/TRBV12-4,TGTGCCAGCAGTGGAGGAACGCCTCACTATTATACGCAGTATTTT,CASSGGTPHYYTQYF
.,TRBJ2-2,TRBD2,TRBV11-3,TGTGCCAGCAGCTCCCGAGGGAGCGGGGCTAACACCGGGGAGCTGTTTTTT,CASSSRGSGANTGELFF
.,TRBJ1-1,.,TRBV5-1,TGCGCCAGCAGCTTAACGACCGGGACCCTAGCGGACGCTTTCTTT,CASSLTTGTLADAFF
many,TRBJ1-1,.,TRBV5-4,TGTGCCAGCAGCTCCCCGGGAGGGCAAGCTTTCTTT,CASSSPGGQAFF
few,TRBJ2-2,TRBD1,TRBV5-1,TGCGCCAGCAGCCCGGGACAGCAGAACACCGGGGAGCTGTTTTTT,CASSPGQQNTGELFF
.,TRBJ2-1,.,TRBV11-2,TGTGCCAGCAGCTTAGGAGGGGAGCCCTATGAGCAGTTCTTC,CASSLGGEPYEQFF
.,TRBJ1-5,.,TRBV11-2,TGTGCCAGCAGCCTAAGTGGTGGGGTTGTTCATCCCCAGCATTTT,CASSLSGGVVHPQHF
.,TRBJ2-7,.,TRBV4-2,TGTGCCAGCAGCCAAGGGGATACCATCTACGAGCAGTACTTC,CASSQGDTIYEQYF
many,TRBJ2-1,TRBD1,TRBV6-5,TGTGCCAGCAGTTACGGGACAGGAGCTTACAATGAGCAGTTCTTC,CASSYGTGAYNEQFF
.,TRBJ1-1,.,TRBV5-4,TGTGCCAGCAGCTTGCTGAGGTACACTGAAGCTTTCTTT,CASSLLRYTEAFF
.,TRBJ2-7,.,TRBV11-2,TGTGCCAGCAGCTTAGACCCTGCGGGCGATCAGTACTTT,CASSLDPAGDQYF
many,TRBJ2-5,.,TRBV6-1,TGTGCCAGCAGCCGCGAGAACAAAGAGACCCAGTACTTC,CASSRENKETQYF
.,TRBJ2-1,.,TRBV11-1,TGTACCAGCAGCTTGTCCCAGGCGGATGAACAGTTCTTC,CTSSLSQADEQFF
.,TRBJ2-7,TRBD1,TRBV5-1,TGCGCCAGCAGCTTGTCGGGACAGAGCTCCTACGAGCAGTACTTC,CASSLSGQSSYEQYF
many,TRBJ1-6,.,TRBV11-2,TGTGCCAGCAGCTTTGGGGGGATCAATAATTCACCCCTCCACTTT,CASSFGGINNSPLHF
.,TRBJ2-2,TRBD1,TRBV29-1,TGCAGCGTTAGGGGGCTGAGGACCTGGGAGCTGTTTTTT,CSVRGLRTWELFF
.,TRBJ1-4,.,TRBV11-2,TGTGCCAGCAGCTTAGACATGCTCAATGAAAAACTGTTTTTT,CASSLDMLNEKLFF
.,TRBJ1-1,.,TRBV13,TGTGCCAGCAGCCTCCAAACAAACAGTGAAGCTTTCTTT,CASSLQTNSEAFF
.,TRBJ2-7,.,TRBV11-2,TGTGCCAGCAGCTTAGTTTCCGGTACGTCCTACAAGCAATACTTC,CASSLVSGTSYKQYF
.,TRBJ2-7,.,TRBV11-2,TGTGCCAGCATTCGAGCCAGGGCAGGGATGGGCGAGCAGTACTTC,CASIRARAGMGEQYF
.,TRBJ2-7,TRBD1,TRBV7-9,TGTGCCAGCAGCTTACCGGGACAGAACTACGAGCAGTACTTC,CASSLPGQNYEQYF
many,TRBJ1-4,TRBD1,TRBV4-3,TGCGCCAGCAGCCAAGAAACTAGGGGGCACGGACTGTTTTTT,CASSQETRGHGLFF
.,TRBJ1-2,.,TRBV29-1,TGCAGCGTGACGTTAAAGGGGCGGAAAAACTATGGCTACACCTTC,CSVTLKGRKNYGYTF
few,TRBJ2-5,.,TRBV10-3,TGTGCCATCAGTGACGGATCGGCGACGGGGGAGACCCAGTACTTC,CAISDGSATGETQYF
.,TRBJ2-3,TRBD1,TRBV7-8,TGTGCCAGCAGCCTCAGGACAGGGCCGTCTAGCACAGATACGCAGTATTTT,CASSLRTGPSSTDTQYF
.,TRBJ1-2,.,TRBV28,TGTGCCAGCAGTTTCGTGAACAGGGTAGCCTTTGGCTACACCTTC,CASSFVNRVAFGYTF
.,TRBJ2-7,.,TRBV29-1,TGTAGCGTTGAGGTATCTCCGCAGGGGAGCTCCTACAAGCAGTACTTC,CSVEVSPQGSSYKQYF
.,TRBJ2-7,.,TRBV28,TGTGCCAGCAGTTTATTTAAGGTGATAACCTACGAGCAGTACTTC,CASSLFKVITYEQYF
.,TRBJ2-1,TRBD2,TRBV5-1,TGCGCCAGCAGCTTGGGGCGACTAGCGGGAGGCGATGAGCAGTTCTTC,CASSLGRLAGGDEQFF
once,TRBJ2-1,TRBD1,TRBV11-2,TGTGCCAGCAGCCCTGGGACAGGTGGCGATAAGCAGTTCTTC,CASSPGTGGDKQFF
many,TRBJ2-7,.,TRBV12-3/TRBV12-4,TGTGCCAGCAGTCCAGGGGAGGGGGGACGTGAGCAGTACTTC,CASSPGEGGREQYF
many,TRBJ2-3,.,TRBV5-5,TGTGCCAGCAGCTTCGGGGGACCTCTGAGCACAGATACGCAGTATTTT,CASSFGGPLSTDTQYF
.,TRBJ2-7,TRBD2,TRBV11-2,TGTGCCAACAGCTTAGCACTATCGGGAGGATTCTCCTACGAGCAGTACTTC,CANSLALSGGFSYEQYF